Below are 11 T cell receptor beta chains sequenced from a single sample in a study of TIL therapy for anti-PD-1-resistant metastatic lung cancer. The libraries were made with immunoSEQ v3. Assay used: immunoSEQ multiplex PCR; TCRdb lists only in-frame clones, some missing. The sample gives some 46,000 clones, roughly 85% of which show up once; about 15% is in the top ten. Specified time point: pre-treatment sample, taken before nivolumab and TIL therapy. The material sequenced was blood, taken at baseline. The receptor source for this set is a man between 65 and 85 years old with non-small cell lung cancer.

The V gene is TRBV13, the J gene TRBJ2-3; 14 bases fit TRBD2. The J segment lost 3 bases and the V segment lost 5 bases, leaving 4 bases of the junction unmatched. In germline, CDR1 is PRHDT, CDR2 FYEKMQ (reference sequence). This CDR3 is 16 amino acids long. Written as DNA, the CDR3 is TGTGCCAGCAGCACTCGGACTAGCGGGAGGACAGATACGCAGTATTTT. Encoded protein: CASSTRTSGRTDTQYF.

The chain carries TRBV5-4 and TRBJ2-1, with 11 bases aligning to TRBD2. J gave up 4 bases and V 3 bases, and 9 bases lay outside the gene matches. The CDR3 spans 17 residues. Germline loops: CDR1 SGHNT, CDR2 YYREEE (reference sequence). The CDR3 protein is CASSSTPGLADYNEQFF. In DNA form, the CDR3 reads TGTGCCAGCAGCTCTACTCCGGGACTAGCGGATTACAATGAGCAGTTCTTC.

V and J are TRBV19 and TRBJ1-6, with D perhaps TRBD1 (6 bases). Trimming cost V 4 bases and J 5 bases, with 12 bases left between them. Germline CDR1 reads LNHDA; CDR2 reads SQIVND (reference sequence). The CDR3 totals 15 residues. In DNA form, the CDR3 reads TGTGCCAGTAGTAGCGGGACATCCCATAATTCACCCCTCCACTTT. Translation: CASSSGTSHNSPLHF.

This rearrangement joins TRBV4-1 to TRBJ2-3, with 7 bases lining up with TRBD2. The CDR3 is made up of 19 amino acids. J lost 5 bases, V lost 4 bases, and 21 bases had no gene match. CDR1 is MGHRA, CDR2 YSYEKL, per germline. The CDR3 coding sequence is TGCGCCAGCAGCCCCCACTTGCTAGCGGAACCCGGGGGGAAAGATACGCAGTATTTT. Translating it yields CASSPHLLAEPGGKDTQYF.

The chain recombines TRBV6-1 with TRBJ1-1; 11 bases align to TRBD1. CDR1 and CDR2 from the germline V gene are MNHNS and SASEGT. Losses at the gene ends were 4 bases for V and 0 bases for J; bases not matched to a gene: 7. The length of the CDR3 is 17 residues. Here the CDR3 reads CASSAGQGATMNTEAFF. In DNA, the CDR3 is TGTGCCAGCAGTGCCGGACAGGGGGCGACCATGAACACTGAAGCTTTCTTT.

This rearrangement joins TRBV5-1 to TRBJ2-5, with TRBD2 matching over 11 bases. V was clipped by 5 bases and J by 4 bases; unmatched bases: 7. CDR1 is SGHRS and CDR2 is YFSETQ in the germline V gene. This CDR3 region has 15 residues. CDR3 residues: CASRYATSGTETQYF. CDR3 bases: TGCGCCAGCAGATACGCGACTAGCGGGACAGAGACCCAGTACTTC.

The chain joins TRBV9 to TRBJ2-1; D possibly corresponds to TRBD1 (6 bases). Per the germline V gene, CDR1 is SGDLS and CDR2 is YYNGEE. Trimming took off 4 bases at V and 0 bases at J, with 11 bases between the two ends. The CDR3 sequence is 15 residues long. The CDR3 protein is CASSPQGSSYNEQFF. The DNA of the CDR3 is TGTGCCAGCAGCCCGCAGGGGTCCTCCTACAATGAGCAGTTCTTC.

The chain combines TRBV11-2 with TRBJ2-1, with a tentative D call TRBD2 (6 bases). Trimming left V 1 base short and J 5 bases short, with 9 bases between. The CDR3 runs 14 residues. Germline-derived CDR1 and CDR2 are SGHAT and FQNNGV. DNA for the CDR3: TGTGCCAGCAGCTTAGGTCAGCGGGACAATGAGCAGTTCTTC. Its translation is CASSLGQRDNEQFF.

The chain recombines TRBV29-1 with TRBJ1-1; D uncertain. The length of the CDR3 is 13 residues. V dropped 4 bases and J dropped 11 bases, with 20 bases sitting between them. Germline lookup yields CDR1 SQVTM and CDR2 ANQGSEA. Here the CDR3 DNA reads TGCAGCGTTGTACGGGTCGGAGTTCCGGCGGCTTTCTTT. Its translation: CSVVRVGVPAAFF.

The J gene is TRBJ2-5, the V gene TRBV11-2; 9 nucleotides match TRBD2. V gave up 7 bases and J gave up 4 bases; unmatched junction bases: 13. The germline gives CDR1 SGHAT, CDR2 FQNNGV. CDR3 length: 16 residues. As DNA, the CDR3 is TGTGCCAGCATTGGACTAGCGCCAATTCCCGGAGAGACCCAGTACTTC. Translated: CASIGLAPIPGETQYF.

CDR3 loop: CASTSQDRAYNEQFF. The CDR3 DNA reads as TGTGCCAGTACATCCCAGGACAGGGCCTACAATGAGCAGTTCTTC. The chain carries TRBV19 and TRBJ2-1; 8 bases are shared with TRBD1. The CDR3 covers 15 residues. Germline loops: CDR1 LNHDA, CDR2 SQIVND (reference sequence). J was trimmed by 2 bases and V by 7 bases; bases with no gene match: 7.